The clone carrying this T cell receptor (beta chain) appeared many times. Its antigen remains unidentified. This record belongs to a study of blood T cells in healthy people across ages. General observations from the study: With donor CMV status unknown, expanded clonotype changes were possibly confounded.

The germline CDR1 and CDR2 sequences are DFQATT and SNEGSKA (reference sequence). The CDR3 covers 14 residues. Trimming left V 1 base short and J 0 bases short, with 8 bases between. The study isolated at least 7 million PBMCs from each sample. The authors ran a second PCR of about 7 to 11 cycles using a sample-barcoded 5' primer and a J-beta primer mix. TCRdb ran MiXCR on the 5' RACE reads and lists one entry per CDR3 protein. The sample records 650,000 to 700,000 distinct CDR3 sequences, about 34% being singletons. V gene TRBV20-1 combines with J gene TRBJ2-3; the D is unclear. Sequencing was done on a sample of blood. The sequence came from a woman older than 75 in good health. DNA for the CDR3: TGCAGTGCTAGAGTCAGGTCTAGCACAGATACGCAGTATTTT. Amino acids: CSARVRSSTDTQYF.